One and the same sample provided the 23 T cell receptor beta chains below, sequenced in a study of blood T cell repertoires in COVID-19 (dated by TCRdb to the early 2020s). Library construction relied on the immunoSEQ multiplex PCR assay. In its TCRdb copy, this immuneACCESS table keeps in-frame sequences only and misses some clones. Where compared with another copy, unresolved V genes explain less than half of these, and the others have no known cause. The sample table records about 69,000 clones; over 70% of these occur just once. The top ten constitute approximately 15% of the sample. The sequenced sample consisted of peripheral blood. Source of these receptors: a man between 60 and 75 years old with acute or convalescent COVID-19.

The chain joins TRBV10-3 to TRBJ2-2; 8 nucleotides match TRBD2. Germline CDR1 reads ENHRY; CDR2 reads SYGVKD. V was clipped by 5 bases and J by 4 bases; unmatched bases: 6. The CDR3 contains 15 residues. CDR3 in amino acids: CAISQRGPPTGELFF. CDR3 DNA: TGTGCCATCAGTCAGCGGGGGCCCCCCACCGGGGAGCTGTTTTTT.

The chain joins TRBV19 to TRBJ2-5; 10 bases align to TRBD1. The CDR3 contains 17 residues. V gave up 5 bases and J gave up 2 bases; unmatched junction bases: 11. Germline CDR1 and CDR2: LNHDA and SQIVND (reference sequence). The CDR3 DNA reads TGTGCCAGTAGTGGGATGGTACGGACAGGGGGACAAGAGACCCAGTACTTC. Translated, it gives CASSGMVRTGGQETQYF.

This clone was found once. The CDR3 coding sequence is TGTGCCAGCTCACCGTTTAGGACAGGGGAAGACCCAGATACGCAGTATTTT. This translates into CASSPFRTGEDPDTQYF. The rearrangement joins TRBV18 to TRBJ2-3, with TRBD1 matching 9 bases. Germline CDR1 KGHSH, CDR2 LQKENI. The CDR3 is made up of 17 amino acids. V shed 3 bases and J 4 bases; nucleotides not matched to a gene: 11.

A single count supports this clone. J is TRBJ1-5 and V is TRBV7-8; TRBD1 aligns across 7 bases. Unmatched junction bases numbered 3, after V lost 5 bases and J lost 5 bases. CDR3 size: 13 residues. Germline CDR1 SGHVS, CDR2 FQNEAQ. CDR3 nucleotide sequence: TGTGCCAGCAGCCGCAGGGGGTATCAGCCCCAGCATTTT. Encoded protein: CASSRRGYQPQHF.

This rearrangement joins TRBV6-6 to TRBJ2-3; TRBD2 matches 8 bases. The ends lost 0 bases at V and 4 bases at J; junction bases unmatched: 6. CDR3 length: 16 residues. Germline V gene lookup returns CDR1 MNHNY and CDR2 SVGAGI (reference sequence). The CDR3 loop reads CASSYSRRGVSDTQYF. For the CDR3, the DNA is TGTGCCAGCAGTTACTCGAGGCGGGGGGTATCAGATACGCAGTATTTT.

About this clone itself: Other DNA sequences in this specimen translate into the identical CDR3. V is TRBV7-9 and J is TRBJ1-3; D is uncertain. Trimming pared 1 base from V and 0 bases from J, leaving 4 bases between. This CDR3 spans 14 amino acids. In germline, CDR1 is SEHNR, CDR2 FQNEAQ (reference sequence). The DNA of the CDR3 is TGTGCCAGCAGCTTAGTCCGCTCTGGAAACACCATATATTTT. Translation: CASSLVRSGNTIYF.

The CDR3 is CASGPGQGGTEAFF. The DNA for the CDR3 is TGTGCTAGTGGTCCCGGACAGGGTGGCACTGAAGCTTTCTTT. The V and J genes are TRBV12-5 and TRBJ1-1, with 8 bases fitting TRBD1. V shed 5 bases, J shed 4 bases, and the junction held 6 bases outside the gene matches. CDR1 is LGHNT and CDR2 is FRNRAP in the germline V gene. This CDR3 has 14 residues.

This rearrangement joins TRBV7-2 to TRBJ1-2; no clear D gene. Trimming stripped 0 bases from V and 3 bases from J, with 14 bases between. CDR3 length: 16 residues. Germline lookup yields CDR1 SGHTA and CDR2 FQGNSA. The CDR3: CASSLALNSYDYGYTF. CDR3 in DNA: TGTGCCAGCAGCTTAGCGCTCAACAGCTACGACTATGGCTACACCTTC.

Only a few counts were recorded for this clone. V usage is TRBV14 and J usage is TRBJ1-2; no clear D. From germline, CDR1 is SGHDN and CDR2 FVKESK. This CDR3 has 21 amino acids. The V gene lost 4 bases and the J gene lost 7 bases, with 37 bases spanning the gap. CDR3 coding DNA: TGTGCCAGCAGCCGGATGTGGTTTTTTGTTAGGATTTGCGACTTAATCTGTGGCTACACCTTC. Translated: CASSRMWFFVRICDLICGYTF.

The rearrangement links TRBV6-5 to TRBJ2-1, with 9 positions matching TRBD1. V was clipped by 6 bases and J by 4 bases; unmatched bases: 7. The CDR3 runs to 15 residues. Germline V gives CDR1 MNHEY, CDR2 SVGAGI. CDR3 coding DNA: TGTGCCAGCAGCCGGACAGGGGAGGGATACAATGAGCAGTTCTTC. Protein sequence: CASSRTGEGYNEQFF.

The J gene is TRBJ1-3, the V gene TRBV7-9, with no clear D. The CDR3 spans 14 residues. Germline V CDR1 and CDR2: SEHNR, FQNEAQ (reference sequence). Trimming cost V 2 bases and J 0 bases, with 5 bases left between them. The CDR3 region is CASSLIRSGNTIYF. The CDR3 bases are TGTGCCAGCAGCTTAATTCGCTCTGGAAACACCATATATTTT. The full variable domain, with the rest looked up from reference TRBV7-9 and TRBJ1-3, is DTGVSQNPRHKITKRGQNVTFRCDPISEHNRLYWYRQTLGQGPEFLTYFQNEAQLEKSRLLSDRFSAERPKGSFSTLEIQRTEQGDSAMYLCASSLIRSGNTIYFGEGSWLTVV.

The rearrangement links TRBV29-1 to TRBJ1-2; 8 positions match TRBD1. This CDR3 has 14 amino acids. V was pared by 6 bases and J by 4 bases, with 10 bases of the junction left unmatched. Germline CDR1 is SQVTM and CDR2 is ANQGSEA. As DNA, the CDR3 is TGCAGCGTCACAGACAGGGGCCCAAGCTATGGCTACACCTTC. It yields the protein CSVTDRGPSYGYTF.

This chain connects TRBV11-2 to TRBJ1-5; 7 bases align to TRBD1. The CDR3 totals 13 residues. Germline CDR1 and CDR2: SGHAT and FQNNGV. Losses at the gene ends were 1 base for V and 6 bases for J; bases not matched to a gene: 0. The CDR3 DNA sequence: TGTGCCAGCAGCTTAGCAGGGGGTCAGCCCCAGCATTTT. Translating it yields CASSLAGGQPQHF.

The chain employs TRBV30 and TRBJ1-1, with 8 bases lining up with TRBD1. J was trimmed by 2 bases and V by 0 bases; bases with no gene match: 11. Germline CDR1 is GTSNPN and CDR2 is SVGIG (reference sequence). The CDR3 totals 17 residues. CDR3: CAWSVTGRGPLNTEAFF. For the CDR3, the DNA is TGTGCCTGGAGTGTAACGGGCAGGGGGCCCCTAAACACTGAAGCTTTCTTT.

The chain has TRBV29-1 and TRBJ1-6; tentatively, D is TRBD1 (5 bases). In germline, CDR1 is SQVTM, CDR2 ANQGSEA. The CDR3 spans 12 residues. V was trimmed by 5 bases and J by 8 bases, leaving 10 bases between them. This CDR3 reads CSVRTGDSPLHF. Here the CDR3 DNA reads TGCAGCGTTCGGACGGGGGATTCACCCCTCCACTTT.

The chain recombines TRBV11-2 with TRBJ1-1; D gene ambiguous. Deletions cut 0 bases from V and 4 bases from J, with 9 bases between. Per germline, CDR1 SGHAT and CDR2 FQNNGV. The CDR3 has 14 amino acids. CDR3 nucleotides: TGTGCCAGCAGCTTAGACAGCGGGTTCACTGAAGCTTTCTTT. Amino acid sequence: CASSLDSGFTEAFF. Full variable domain (outside the CDR3, taken from reference TRBV11-2 and TRBJ1-1): EAGVAQSPRYKIIEKRQSVAFWCNPISGHATLYWYQQILGQGPKLLIQFQNNGVVDDSQLPKDRFSAERLKGVDSTLKIQPAKLEDSAVYLCASSLDSGFTEAFFGQGTRLTVV.

The CDR3 DNA is TGTGCCAGCAGCTTGAGGGGGTATGGTGAAAAACTGTTTTTT. It specifies CASSLRGYGEKLFF. The rearrangement links TRBV5-8 to TRBJ1-4, with D possibly being TRBD1 (6 bases). From germline, CDR1 is SGHTS and CDR2 YDEGEE. V was clipped by 1 base and J by 7 bases, with 11 bases between them. This CDR3 spans 14 amino acids.

The chain joins TRBV6-5 to TRBJ1-1; tentatively, D is TRBD1 (6 bases). Looked up from germline, CDR1 is MNHEY and CDR2 is SVGAGI. V was cut by 8 bases and J by 3 bases, with 19 bases left in between. The length of the CDR3 is 15 residues. CDR3 residues: CASVYGARGYTEAFF. DNA for the CDR3: TGTGCCAGCGTCTACGGGGCGAGGGGGTACACTGAAGCTTTCTTT.

The rearrangement uses TRBV6-6 and TRBJ2-3; TRBD2 is a possible D gene (7 bases). CDR1 and CDR2 (germline): MNHNY, SVGAGI (reference sequence). The CDR3 runs to 13 residues. V lost 2 bases, J lost 6 bases, and 9 bases lay in between. CDR3 in amino acids: CASSYEGGDTQYF. The DNA of the CDR3 is TGTGCCAGCAGTTACGAGGGGGGGGATACGCAGTATTTT.

The chain has TRBV29-1 and TRBJ2-5; 11 positions agree with TRBD1. Germline V lookup: CDR1 SQVTM, CDR2 ANQGSEA. V was clipped by 6 bases and J by 7 bases; unmatched bases: 4. The CDR3 runs 12 residues. The CDR3 reads CSVSGTGGTQYF. The CDR3 DNA is TGCAGCGTCTCCGGGACAGGGGGGACCCAGTACTTC.

The V gene is TRBV6-5, the J gene TRBJ2-5; tentative D call: TRBD1 (6 bases). V lost 4 bases and J lost 7, with 19 bases in between. Looked up from germline, CDR1 is MNHEY and CDR2 is SVGAGI. CDR3 length: 15 amino acids. CDR3 sequence reads: CASSSGHLFEGTQYF. The CDR3 DNA follows: TGTGCCAGCAGTTCGGGACACCTGTTTGAGGGGACCCAGTACTTC.

The chain links TRBV5-1 to TRBJ2-2; 7 bases line up with TRBD2. V lost 1 base, J lost 5 bases, and 8 bases stayed unmatched. The CDR3 covers 16 residues. Germline CDR1 is SGHRS and CDR2 is YFSETQ. CDR3 loop: CASSLYGGGTTGELFF. In nucleotides, the CDR3 is TGCGCCAGCAGCTTGTACGGCGGGGGAACGACCGGGGAGCTGTTTTTT.

V is TRBV3-1 (or the pseudogene TRBV3-2) and J is TRBJ1-2; 7 bases fit TRBD1. The CDR3 extends over 16 amino acids. CDR1 LGHDT and CDR2 YNNKEL come from the germline V gene (reference sequence). V was pared by 3 bases and J by 6 bases, with 13 bases of the junction left unmatched. The CDR3 is CASSHTGTENFHGYTF. For the CDR3, the DNA is TGTGCCAGCAGCCATACCGGGACAGAAAACTTTCATGGCTACACCTTC.